These T cell receptor beta chains were read from a single sample in a study of CD8+ T cells in alopecia areata. TCRdb keeps only in-frame clones here, not all; method: immunoSEQ multiplex PCR. The profile covers over 150,000 clones, with 50% to 60% appearing a single time and 0.65% to 0.7% taken by the ten largest. The sample here was CD4+ T cells sorted from blood, taken at week 4, from a patient treated with tofacitinib. The origin of the receptors is a human donor with alopecia areata. Both conserved end residues are trimmed from each CDR3. The order of the fields is J gene, V gene, CDR3 protein.

TRBJ2-7 | TRBV2 | ASRGGSYEQY
TRBJ2-7 | TRBV19 | ASSNGRRGSSYEQY
TRBJ2-7 | TRBV7-8 | ASSLRQGGYEQY
TRBJ1-5 | TRBV2 | ASSESGGQPQH
TRBJ2-5 | TRBV5-6 | ASSFSASIETQY
TRBJ2-3 | TRBV10-2 | ASSAHLQPTDTQY
TRBJ1-2 | TRBV30 | AWSDHGTESDYGYT
TRBJ1-2 | TRBV25-1 | ASSERSSGVGGYT
TRBJ2-1 | TRBV29-1 | SVGTRQYSYNEQF
TRBJ2-5 | TRBV4-3 | ASSQGRRSGTQY
TRBJ1-4 | TRBV29-1 | SARTGDEKLF
TRBJ2-7 | TRBV11-2 | ASSLARTGKNEQY
TRBJ2-5 | TRBV25-1 | ASSVGMETQY
TRBJ1-2 | TRBV27 | ASSATGQRVGYT
TRBJ2-1 | TRBV30 | AWSVLGLAGVGNEQF
TRBJ1-5 | TRBV29-1 | SVLPSRTGPQH
TRBJ2-7 | TRBV6-5 | ASSSPTGRKVYEQY
TRBJ1-2 | TRBV9 | ASGRDSQYPGYT
TRBJ2-4 | TRBV19 | ASSIGGDIQY
TRBJ2-5 | TRBV5-1 | ASSLVGQGLQETQY
TRBJ2-2 | TRBV7-3 | ASSSLAVLPPGELF
TRBJ2-3 | TRBV29-1 | SVEPRRGREDTQY
TRBJ1-5 | TRBV30 | ASGQYSNQPQH
TRBJ1-5 | TRBV30 | AWSVLGAGNQPQH
TRBJ2-3 | TRBV5-1 | ASSLNGLKADTQY
TRBJ2-1 | TRBV4-3 | ASSPRGGAFQF
TRBJ1-2 | TRBV15 | ATSRSGANYGYT
TRBJ2-5 | TRBV15 | ATSRATSSTAQY
TRBJ1-1 | TRBV19 | ASSTTRGNTEAF
TRBJ2-2 | TRBV27 | ASSPLHSGELF
TRBJ1-2 | TRBV15 | ATSGRPRGVGYT
TRBJ2-7 | TRBV5-1 | ASSLVFDEQSYEQY
TRBJ1-2 | TRBV5-1 | ASSLGQGGFYGYT
TRBJ2-3 | TRBV5-6 | ASSPLGRDTTDTQY
TRBJ1-2 | TRBV29-1 | SAQKTGSSGGYT
TRBJ2-7 | TRBV29-1 | SVRTGSSYEQY
TRBJ1-1 | TRBV4-1 | ASRTGTVNTEAF
TRBJ2-3 | TRBV7-8 | ASKNRELGTDTQY
TRBJ1-2 | TRBV25-1 | ASSEAGYGYT
TRBJ2-6 | TRBV28 | ASGREGRGGANVLT
TRBJ2-3 | TRBV15 | ATSRFSGTDTQY
TRBJ2-5 | TRBV18 | ASSPQGDQY
TRBJ1-1 | TRBV11-2 | ASSLTLQRGVGTEAF
TRBJ1-2 | TRBV2 | ASSPDRDYGYT
TRBJ2-4 | TRBV30 | AWSSGGAKNIQY
TRBJ1-3 | TRBV7-3 | ASSSRAGNTIY
TRBJ1-1 | TRBV20-1 | SANENREAF
TRBJ2-3 | TRBV6-4 | ASRGDGDTQY
TRBJ2-1 | TRBV29-1 | SVEDKGGRVF
TRBJ2-1 | TRBV30 | AWSGRNEQF
TRBJ1-2 | TRBV5-6 | ASSWGQGTTTNYGYT
TRBJ2-5 | TRBV5-4 | ASSIGETQY
TRBJ1-2 | TRBV25-1 | AEGAGYT
TRBJ1-1 | TRBV11-1 | ASSLITGAEAF
TRBJ2-3 | TRBV15 | ATSSQSGGADTQY
TRBJ2-2 | TRBV10-3 | AISEFETGELF